These T cell receptor beta chains were read from a single sample in a study of CD8+ T cells in alopecia areata. Using immunoSEQ multiplex PCR, the repertoire was profiled, and TCRdb retains in-frame clones only, with some absent. The sample carries around 120,000 clones, approximately 47% recorded once. The sequenced sample was NKG2D-low CD8+ T cells sorted from blood. The origin of the receptors is a human donor with alopecia areata. Both conserved end residues are part of each CDR3. D genes are given only for firm matches. A row's size may be missing; if present it is once, few, many or a size class.

>12|.|TRBV28|TRBJ2-2|.
CASSFSTGELFF
TGTGCCAGCAGCTTCTCGACCGGGGAGCTGTTTTTT
>12|.|TRBV27|TRBJ1-1|.
CASRRGGTEAFF
TGTGCCAGCAGACGCGGGGGCACTGAAGCTTTCTTT
>14|.|TRBV5-6|TRBJ2-5|.
CASASAGRQETQYF
TGTGCCAGCGCATCGGCAGGGAGGCAAGAGACCCAGTACTTC
>13|TRBD1|TRBV29-1|TRBJ1-1|.
CGLLSAGGTEAFF
TGCGGCCTACTTTCAGCAGGGGGCACTGAAGCTTTCTTT
>12|.|TRBV27|TRBJ2-5|.
CASSLVGGDQYF
TGTGCCAGCAGCCTGGTGGGTGGTGACCAGTACTTC
>16|.|TRBV29-1|TRBJ2-6|.
CSVGQGEISGANVLTF
TGCAGCGTTGGGCAGGGAGAAATCTCTGGGGCCAACGTCCTGACTTTC
>12|TRBD1|TRBV29-1|TRBJ2-7|few
CSVGQGAYEQYF
TGCAGCGTTGGACAGGGGGCCTACGAGCAGTACTTC
>14|TRBD1|TRBV29-1|TRBJ2-5|few
CSVDLGTGEGTQYF
TGCAGCGTTGATCTAGGGACAGGGGAGGGGACCCAGTACTTC
>11|.|TRBV7-2|TRBJ2-1|.
CASSPAREQFF
TGTGCCAGCAGCCCCGCACGGGAGCAGTTCTTC
>13|.|TRBV27|TRBJ2-7|.
CASSPGTDYEQYF
TGTGCCAGCAGTCCCGGGACCGACTACGAGCAGTACTTC
>11|.|TRBV30|TRBJ2-2|.
CAWDQGGELFF
TGTGCCTGGGATCAGGGCGGGGAGCTGTTTTTT
>13|.|TRBV7-8|TRBJ1-5|.
CASSLGGDQPQHF
TGTGCCAGCAGCTTAGGTGGGGATCAGCCCCAGCATTTT
>12|.|TRBV29-1|TRBJ2-1|.
CSVPPDGPRQFF
TGCAGCGTACCACCAGACGGCCCCCGGCAGTTCTTC
>15|TRBD2|TRBV7-8|TRBJ2-1|.
CASSLGRGSYNEQFF
TGTGCCAGCAGCTTAGGGCGGGGGTCCTACAATGAGCAGTTCTTC
>15|.|TRBV2|TRBJ2-7|few
CASSGGDHPSYEQYF
TGTGCCAGCAGTGGAGGAGATCACCCCTCCTACGAGCAGTACTTC
>15|TRBD2|TRBV27|TRBJ2-2|.
CASSSSGTNTGELFF
TGTGCCAGCAGTTCTAGCGGGACTAACACCGGGGAGCTGTTTTTT
>14|TRBD1|TRBV29-1|TRBJ2-5|few
CSVETGTAEETQYF
TGCAGCGTTGAAACGGGGACAGCCGAAGAGACCCAGTACTTC
>12|TRBD1|TRBV7-9|TRBJ1-1|.
CASSNKTGAWDF
TGTGCCAGCAGCAATAAAACAGGGGCCTGGGATTTT
>12|TRBD1|TRBV29-1|TRBJ2-7|few
CSVLTGNGEQYF
TGCAGCGTTCTGACAGGGAACGGCGAGCAGTACTTC
>11|.|TRBV2|TRBJ2-7|few
CASSEIYEQYF
TGTGCCAGCAGTGAAATCTACGAGCAGTACTTC
>15|.|TRBV30|TRBJ2-7|.
CASSRNRDLSYEQYF
TGTGCCAGTTCTCGTAACAGGGATCTATCCTACGAGCAGTACTTC
>12|.|TRBV28|TRBJ2-1|few
CASCGAYNEQFF
TGTGCCAGCTGCGGGGCCTACAATGAGCAGTTCTTC
>11|.|TRBV29-1|TRBJ2-7|few
CSVESRDEQYF
TGCAGCGTTGAATCTAGGGACGAGCAGTACTTC
>13|.|TRBV6-5|TRBJ1-2|.
CASSYIREDGYTF
TGTGCCAGCAGTTATATCAGGGAGGACGGCTACACCTTC
>11|.|TRBV19|TRBJ2-1|.
CASIGSNEQFF
TGTGCCAGTATCGGCAGCAATGAGCAGTTCTTC
>13|.|TRBV30|TRBJ1-5|.
CAWSIGDGQPQHF
TGTGCCTGGAGTATAGGGGACGGTCAGCCCCAGCATTTT
>11|TRBD1|TRBV20-1|TRBJ2-1|.
CSADRGNEQFF
TGCAGTGCGGACAGGGGAAATGAGCAGTTCTTC
>14|TRBD1|TRBV30|TRBJ2-1|.
CAGRDRGSYNEQFF
TGTGCCGGAAGAGACAGGGGATCCTACAATGAGCAGTTCTTC
>10|.|TRBV29-1|TRBJ2-2|few
CSVGSGELFF
TGCAGCGTTGGCTCCGGGGAGCTGTTTTTT
>14|TRBD2|TRBV29-1|TRBJ2-3|.
CSVVGYGGRDTQYF
TGCAGCGTTGTTGGATACGGCGGGAGAGATACGCAGTATTTT
>15|.|TRBV28|TRBJ2-1|.
CASSFEGGSYNEQFF
TGTGCCAGCAGTTTCGAAGGAGGCTCCTACAATGAGCAGTTCTTC
>14|.|TRBV29-1|TRBJ2-1|few
CSVRGGPSYNEQFF
TGCAGCGTCCGAGGGGGACCCTCCTACAATGAGCAGTTCTTC
>15|.|TRBV27|TRBJ2-3|few
CASSLRRPDTDTQYF
TGTGCCAGCTCCCTCCGACGGCCAGACACAGATACGCAGTATTTT
>11|.|TRBV29-1|TRBJ1-3|.
CSVGRGNTIYF
TGCAGCGTTGGTCGAGGAAACACCATATATTTT
>12|.|TRBV28|TRBJ2-7|few
CASSPNVVGQYF
TGTGCCAGCAGTCCAAACGTTGTGGGGCAGTACTTC
>10|.|TRBV5-1|TRBJ1-1|few
CASTGTEAFF
TGCGCCAGCACGGGCACTGAAGCTTTCTTT
>15|TRBD2|TRBV28|TRBJ2-5|.
CASSWLAGLQETQYF
TGTGCCAGCAGTTGGCTAGCGGGCCTACAAGAGACCCAGTACTTC
>14|.|TRBV2|TRBJ1-1|.
CASSEAKRNPEAFF
TGTGCCAGCAGTGAAGCAAAAAGGAACCCTGAAGCTTTCTTT
>15|TRBD1|TRBV6-4|TRBJ2-3|.
CASSAWTGARDTQYF
TGTGCCAGCAGTGCCTGGACAGGGGCTCGAGATACGCAGTATTTT
>15|.|TRBV4-1|TRBJ1-2|.
CASSQENRATYGYTF
TGCGCCAGCAGCCAAGAAAACAGGGCGACCTATGGCTACACCTTC
>14|.|TRBV4-1|TRBJ1-4|.
CASSQSRQNEKLFF
TGCGCCAGCAGCCAATCCCGACAGAATGAAAAACTGTTTTTT
>10|.|TRBV29-1|TRBJ2-7|.
CSVAAGEQYF
TGCAGCGTTGCAGCGGGCGAGCAGTACTTC
>16|TRBD2|TRBV10-2|TRBJ2-1|.
CASRPKLAGIYNEQFF
TGCGCCAGCAGACCAAAACTAGCGGGGATTTACAATGAGCAGTTCTTC